These 9 T cell receptor beta chains were sequenced from one sample in a study of blood T cell repertoires in COVID-19. Libraries were prepared by immunoSEQ multiplex PCR; TCRdb keeps only in-frame clonotypes and omits some of them. The table records fewer than 45,000 clones, almost 90% of them present only once. The sample was peripheral blood. The receptors derive from a man aged 55-75 years with active or convalescent COVID-19.

This clone came up a few times. The rearrangement links TRBV28 to TRBJ2-7; 12 nucleotides line up with TRBD2. The CDR3 totals 19 residues. The germline V gene encodes CDR1 MDHEN and CDR2 SYDVKM. V was pared by 6 bases and J by 0 bases, with 15 bases of the junction left unmatched. The CDR3 DNA is TGTGCCAGCAGGCCTCACCTAGCGGGAGGGCCCAGAAGCTCCTACGAGCAGTACTTC. Translation gives CASRPHLAGGPRSSYEQYF.

V and J are TRBV7-8 and TRBJ2-1; possibly TRBD2 for D (5 bases). The CDR3 spans 12 residues. V lost 1 base to trimming and J lost 10 bases, with 8 bases between them. Per germline, CDR1 SGHVS and CDR2 FQNEAQ. The CDR3 DNA reads TGTGCCAGCAGCTTAGGTTGGAGGGAGCAGTTCTTC. It translates to CASSLGWREQFF.

This chain connects TRBV11-2 to TRBJ2-1; 12 bases align to TRBD1. This CDR3 is 14 amino acids long. The V gene's germline CDR1 is SGHAT and CDR2 FQNNGV. Trimming removed 3 bases from V and 9 bases from J; junction bases left unmatched: 3. The CDR3 DNA sequence: TGTGCCAGCAGCTTCGGGACAGGGGGCAGTGAGCAGTTCTTC. This sequence encodes CASSFGTGGSEQFF.

This rearrangement joins TRBV12-3 or TRBV12-4 to TRBJ1-2; 7 bases are a match to TRBD1. J gave up 4 bases and V 6 bases, and 5 bases lay outside the gene matches. The CDR3 loop spans 13 amino acids. The CDR3 DNA sequence: TGTGCCAGCAGCTTTGGGACAGTCTATGGCTACACCTTC. Encoded protein: CASSFGTVYGYTF.

The V call is TRBV4-1, the J call TRBJ1-1; D might be TRBD1 (5 bases). This CDR3 comprises 12 residues. V gave up 4 bases and J gave up 5 bases, with 8 bases separating them. Germline-derived CDR1 and CDR2 are MGHRA and YSYEKL. In DNA form, the CDR3 reads TGCGCCAGCAGCCGGGACTCAACTGAAGCTTTCTTT. Translating gives CASSRDSTEAFF.

The chain carries TRBV6-5 and TRBJ2-2, with 10 bases identical to TRBD2. With V trimmed by 5 bases and J by 4 bases, 4 bases remained unmatched. Looked up from germline, CDR1 is MNHEY and CDR2 is SVGAGI. This CDR3 has 15 residues. The CDR3 sequence is CASSLLAGGTGELFF. DNA of the CDR3: TGTGCCAGCAGTCTATTAGCGGGAGGCACCGGGGAGCTGTTTTTT.

J is TRBJ2-1 and V is TRBV7-9; D call uncertain. Trimming pared 1 base from V and 4 bases from J, leaving 8 bases between. Germline V gives CDR1 SEHNR, CDR2 FQNEAQ (reference sequence). CDR3 size: 14 residues. The CDR3 nucleotides are TGTGCCAGCAGCTTAGGAGCGCTATACAATGAGCAGTTCTTC. This encodes CASSLGALYNEQFF.

The table lists this clone with a few counts. The genes are TRBV6-6 and TRBJ2-2, with unresolved D. The V gene's germline CDR1 is MNHNY and CDR2 SVGAGI (reference sequence). This CDR3 spans 12 amino acids. V lost 0 bases to trimming and J lost 9 bases, with 5 bases between them. In DNA form, the CDR3 reads TGTGCCAGCAGTTACTCTTGGCGGGAGCTGTTTTTT. This translates into CASSYSWRELFF.

The V call is TRBV28, the J call TRBJ2-1; possibly TRBD2 for D (6 bases). The V gene's germline CDR1 is MDHEN and CDR2 SYDVKM. The V and J ends lost 3 bases and 8 bases respectively, with 17 bases between them. This CDR3 contains 15 residues. In DNA form, the CDR3 reads TGTGCCAGCAGTTTCTACTCCGGGACTCAGGATGAGCAGTTCTTC. Translating it yields CASSFYSGTQDEQFF.